Each of the 7 T cell receptor beta chains below was sequenced from the same sample in a study of blood T cells in healthy people across ages. Primers used in a second PCR of about 7 to 12 cycles were a sample-barcoded 5' primer and a J-beta primer mix. Via MiXCR, TCRdb re-called the 5' RACE reads, giving one row per CDR3 protein. The data contain about 800,000 distinct CDR3 sequences, 25% of them singletons. This sample was also put to use in a study of T cells of mothers and their children.

The sample consisted of blood. The receptors derive from a boy aged 10-17 years in good health.

This clonotype has more than one count but fewer than ten. CDR3 loop: CSSGQQETQYF. The CDR3 region has the DNA TGCAGCTCGGGACAGCAAGAGACCCAGTACTTC. The chain combines TRBV29-1 with TRBJ2-5, with 7 bases that match TRBD1. CDR3 length: 11 residues. Germline CDR1 reads SQVTM; CDR2 reads ANQGSEA. The ends lost 8 bases at V and 2 bases at J; junction bases unmatched: 2. The whole variable domain, filled in from reference TRBV29-1 and TRBJ2-5, reads SAVISQKPSRDICQRGTSLTIQCQVDSQVTMMFWYRQQPGQSLTLIATANQGSEATYESGFVIDKFPISRPNLTFSTLTVSNMSPEDSSIYLCSSGQQETQYFGPGTRLLVL.

This clonotype occurred a few times. Mismatch with germline at one junction end may stem from a read error. V is TRBV5-5 and J is TRBJ2-5; D ambiguous. The CDR3 has 14 amino acids. The germline V gene has CDR1 SGHKS and CDR2 YYEKEE (reference sequence). CDR3 bases: TGTGCCAGCAGGGCCCCTGGGTACCAAGAGGCCCAGTACTTC. Translating it yields CASRAPGYQEAQYF.

J is TRBJ1-1 and V is TRBV14; D gene uncertain. The CDR3 sequence is 12 residues long. V lost 4 bases and J 8 bases, leaving 11 bases between the germline ends. Germline V gene lookup returns CDR1 SGHDN and CDR2 FVKESK. The CDR3 protein is CASSRPDREAFF. For the CDR3, the DNA is TGTGCCAGCAGCCGACCCGATCGGGAAGCTTTCTTT.

Only a few counts were recorded for this clonotype. The chain employs TRBV27 and TRBJ1-3; D remains unclear. The V and J ends lost 6 bases and 0 bases respectively, with 6 bases between them. Germline V gene data show CDR1 as MNHEY and CDR2 as SMNVEV (reference sequence). The CDR3 consists of 13 residues. CDR3 sequence: CASRGLSGNTIYF. CDR3 nucleotides: TGTGCCAGCAGAGGACTCTCTGGAAACACCATATATTTT.

This clonotype turned up a few times. J is TRBJ2-1 and V is TRBV24-1, with TRBD1 matching over 10 bases. The germline V gene encodes CDR1 KGHDR and CDR2 SFDVKD. V shed 4 bases, J shed 9 bases, and the junction held 14 bases outside the gene matches. The CDR3 runs 17 residues. CDR3 in amino acids: CATSDLGQGFVGGEQFF. DNA for the CDR3: TGTGCCACCAGTGACCTGGGACAGGGGTTTGTTGGGGGTGAGCAGTTCTTC.

CDR3 amino acids: CASSLGQGTAFYEQYF. CDR3 bases: TGTGCCAGCAGTCTTGGACAGGGAACAGCTTTCTACGAGCAGTACTTC. V usage is TRBV28 and J usage is TRBJ2-7; 8 bases map to TRBD1. V shed 5 bases, J shed 3 bases, and the junction held 12 bases outside the gene matches. In germline, CDR1 is MDHEN, CDR2 SYDVKM. The CDR3 spans 16 residues.

The CDR3 loop is CASSLMGVVGNTIYF. The CDR3 DNA follows: TGTGCCAGCAGTTTAATGGGGGTTGTCGGAAACACCATATATTTT. This chain joins TRBV27 and TRBJ1-3; D perhaps matches TRBD1 (5 bases). V lost 2 bases, J lost 4 bases, and 12 bases lay in between. CDR3 length: 15 amino acids. CDR1 is MNHEY, CDR2 SMNVEV, per germline (reference sequence).